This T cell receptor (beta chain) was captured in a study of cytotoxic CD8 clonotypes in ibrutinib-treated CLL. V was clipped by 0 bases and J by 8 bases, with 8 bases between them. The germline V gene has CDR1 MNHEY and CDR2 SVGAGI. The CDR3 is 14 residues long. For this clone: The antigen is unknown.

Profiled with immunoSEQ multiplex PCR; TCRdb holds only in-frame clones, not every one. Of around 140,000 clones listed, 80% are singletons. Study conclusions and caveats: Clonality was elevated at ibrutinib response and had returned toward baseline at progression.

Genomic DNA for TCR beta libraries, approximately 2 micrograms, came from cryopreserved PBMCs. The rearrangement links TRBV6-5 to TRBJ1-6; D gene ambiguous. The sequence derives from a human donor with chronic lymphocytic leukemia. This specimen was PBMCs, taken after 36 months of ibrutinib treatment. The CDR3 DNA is TGTGCCAGCAGTTACTCTCCGACCCATTCACCCCTCCACTTT. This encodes CASSYSPTHSPLHF.